This TCR beta chain was sequenced in a study of T cell responses to AZD1222 COVID-19 vaccine. Study context: Timing groups of about 4 and about 12 weeks for second doses were pooled.

General study points: No day 14 peak samples; only post-peak repertoires were characterized. The donor group comprised mostly white British people and more females; the analysis possibly underestimated clonal diversity.

TCRdb's table, derived via immunoSEQ multiplex PCR, lists solely in-frame clones and lacks some. Seen here are some 120,000 clones, around nine tenths observed once, and the top ten hold under 7%. Details on this clone: The antigen is undetermined.

V lost 0 bases to trimming and J lost 0 bases, with 8 bases between them. This CDR3 contains 16 residues. Germline loops: CDR1 LNHDA, CDR2 SQIVND (reference sequence). The chain carries TRBV19 and TRBJ1-4; D gene ambiguous. This TCR derives from an adult in good health. The sample here was peripheral blood, taken on day 0 of AZD1222 vaccination. The CDR3 loop reads CASSIDDAATNEKLFF. The CDR3 bases are TGTGCCAGTAGTATAGATGACGCAGCAACTAATGAAAAACTGTTTTTT. The full variable domain, rest sourced from reference TRBV19 and TRBJ1-4, is DGGITQSPKYLFRKEGQNVTLSCEQNLNHDAMYWYRQDPGQGLRLIYYSQIVNDFQKGDIAEGYSVSREKKESFPLTVTSAQKNPTAFYLCASSIDDAATNEKLFFGSGTQLSVL.